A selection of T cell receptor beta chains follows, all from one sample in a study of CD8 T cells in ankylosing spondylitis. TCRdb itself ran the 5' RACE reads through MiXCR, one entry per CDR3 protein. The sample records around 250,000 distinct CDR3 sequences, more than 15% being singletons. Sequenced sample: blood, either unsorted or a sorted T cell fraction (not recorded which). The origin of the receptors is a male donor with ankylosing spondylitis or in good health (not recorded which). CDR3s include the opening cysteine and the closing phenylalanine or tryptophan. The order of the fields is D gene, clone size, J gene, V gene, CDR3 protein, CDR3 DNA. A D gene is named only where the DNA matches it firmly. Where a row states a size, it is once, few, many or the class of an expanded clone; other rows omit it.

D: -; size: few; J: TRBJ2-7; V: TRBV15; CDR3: CATSSGGSFYEQYF; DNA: TGTGCCACCAGCAGTGGAGGAAGTTTCTACGAGCAGTACTTC
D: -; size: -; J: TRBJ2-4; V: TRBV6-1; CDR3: CASSEGGKNIQYF; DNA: TGTGCCAGCAGCGAGGGGGGCAAAAACATTCAGTACTTC
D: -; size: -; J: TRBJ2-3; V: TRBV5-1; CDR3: CASSWGSGGPTDTQYF; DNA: TGCGCCAGCAGCTGGGGATCTGGCGGACCCACAGATACGCAGTATTTT
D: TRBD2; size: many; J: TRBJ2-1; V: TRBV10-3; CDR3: CAISKLAETHNEQFF; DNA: TGTGCCATCAGTAAACTAGCGGAAACTCACAATGAGCAGTTCTTC
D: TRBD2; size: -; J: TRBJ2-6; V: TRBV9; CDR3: CASSGTSGRGSGANVLTF; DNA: TGTGCCAGCAGCGGCACTAGCGGGAGGGGTTCTGGGGCCAACGTCCTGACTTTC
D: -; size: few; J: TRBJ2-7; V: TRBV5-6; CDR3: CASGPGQPYEQYF; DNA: TGTGCCAGCGGCCCCGGGCAGCCCTACGAGCAGTACTTC
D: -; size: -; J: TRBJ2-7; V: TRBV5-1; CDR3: CASSLEVKISYEQYF; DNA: TGCGCCAGCAGCTTGGAGGTAAAGATCTCCTACGAGCAGTACTTC
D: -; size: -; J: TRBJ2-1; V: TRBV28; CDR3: CASSSPPGSSYNEQSF; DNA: TGTGCCAGCAGTTCCCCTCCGGGGAGCTCCTACAATGAGCAGTCCTTC
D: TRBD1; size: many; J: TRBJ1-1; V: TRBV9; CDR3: CASSEIGTGGTEAFF; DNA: TGTGCCAGCAGCGAAATCGGGACAGGGGGCACTGAAGCTTTCTTT
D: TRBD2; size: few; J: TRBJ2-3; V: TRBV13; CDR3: CASSLMMAGGFTDTQYF; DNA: TGTGCCAGCAGCCTGATGATGGCGGGAGGATTCACAGATACGCAGTATTTT
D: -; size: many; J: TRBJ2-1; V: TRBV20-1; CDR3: CSARDRGEGTYNEQFF; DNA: TGCAGTGCTAGAGATCGCGGGGAAGGGACCTACAATGAGCAGTTCTTC
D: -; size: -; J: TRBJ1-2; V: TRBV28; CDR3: CASSLSSRVYIVYGYTF; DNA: TGTGCCAGCAGTTTATCATCCAGGGTTTATATTGTTTATGGCTACACCTTC
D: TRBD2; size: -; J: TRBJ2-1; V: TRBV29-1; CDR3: CSVEGLAGLNNEQFF; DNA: TGCAGCGTGGAGGGACTAGCGGGGCTAAACAATGAGCAGTTCTTC
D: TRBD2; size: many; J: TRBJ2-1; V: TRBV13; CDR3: CASSLGSREGGSYNEQFF; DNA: TGTGCCAGCAGCTTAGGCTCGCGGGAGGGAGGGTCCTACAATGAGCAGTTCTTC
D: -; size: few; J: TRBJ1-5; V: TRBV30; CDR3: CAWSSQGSEPQHF; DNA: TGTGCCTGGAGCTCACAGGGCTCGGAGCCCCAGCATTTT
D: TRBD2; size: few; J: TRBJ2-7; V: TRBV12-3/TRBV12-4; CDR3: CASSNSGTDSYEQYF; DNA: TGTGCCAGCAGCAATAGCGGGACCGACTCCTACGAGCAGTACTTC
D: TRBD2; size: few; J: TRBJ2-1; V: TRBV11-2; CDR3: CASSLGPGEGNEQFF; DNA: TGTGCCAGCAGCTTAGGGCCTGGGGAGGGGAATGAGCAGTTCTTC
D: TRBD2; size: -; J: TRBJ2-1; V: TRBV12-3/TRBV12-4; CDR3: CASRSGLAGGPLNEQFF; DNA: TGTGCCAGCAGATCCGGACTAGCGGGAGGGCCGTTAAATGAGCAGTTCTTC
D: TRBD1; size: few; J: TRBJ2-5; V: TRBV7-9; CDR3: CASSPLLDRVQETQYF; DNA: TGTGCCAGCAGCCCCTTATTAGACAGGGTCCAAGAGACCCAGTACTTC
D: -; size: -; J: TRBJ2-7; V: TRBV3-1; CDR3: CASSQGGTSSYEQYF; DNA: TGTGCCAGCAGCCAAGGAGGCACTAGCAGCTACGAGCAGTACTTC
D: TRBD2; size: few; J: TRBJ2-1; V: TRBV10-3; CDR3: CATSGTSGSGEQFF; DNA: TGTGCCACCTCCGGGACTAGCGGGAGTGGTGAGCAGTTCTTC
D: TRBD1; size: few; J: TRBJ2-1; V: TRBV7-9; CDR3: CASSLGQGNEQFF; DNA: TGTGCCAGCAGCTTAGGACAGGGCAATGAGCAGTTCTTC
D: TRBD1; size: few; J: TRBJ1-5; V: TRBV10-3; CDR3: CAISDSRDRNNQPQHF; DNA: TGTGCCATCAGTGATTCAAGGGACAGGAACAATCAGCCCCAGCATTTT
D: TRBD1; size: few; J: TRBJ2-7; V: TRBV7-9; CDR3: CASSFPQGPDEQYF; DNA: TGTGCCAGCAGCTTCCCACAGGGGCCCGACGAGCAGTACTTC
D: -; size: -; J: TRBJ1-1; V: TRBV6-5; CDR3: CASSYSTGPNTEAFF; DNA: TGTGCCAGCAGTTACTCGACAGGCCCGAACACTGAAGCTTTCTTT
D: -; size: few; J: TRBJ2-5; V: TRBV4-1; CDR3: CASSQGGAGETQYF; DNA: TGCGCCAGCAGCCAAGGTGGGGCCGGGGAGACCCAGTACTTC
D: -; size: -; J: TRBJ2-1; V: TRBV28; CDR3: CASSAQFSYNEQFF; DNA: TGTGCCAGCTCTGCTCAATTCTCCTACAATGAGCAGTTCTTC
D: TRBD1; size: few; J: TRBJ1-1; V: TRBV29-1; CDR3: CSVGDRAPMNTEAFF; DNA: TGCAGCGTTGGGGACAGGGCTCCCATGAACACTGAAGCTTTCTTT
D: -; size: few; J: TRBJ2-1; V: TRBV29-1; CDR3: CSVEGRGSYNEQFF; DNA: TGCAGCGTTGAAGGGAGGGGATCCTACAATGAGCAGTTCTTC
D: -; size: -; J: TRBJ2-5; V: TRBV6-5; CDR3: CASSYKGTSGTQYF; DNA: TGTGCCAGCAGTTACAAAGGGACATCCGGGACCCAGTACTTC
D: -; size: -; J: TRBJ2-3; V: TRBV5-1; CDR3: CASSEESGFSTDTQYF; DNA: TGCGCCAGCAGCGAGGAGTCCGGTTTTAGCACAGATACGCAGTATTTT
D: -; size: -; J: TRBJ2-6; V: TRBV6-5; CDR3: CASSYSDYLTGANVLTF; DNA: TGTGCCAGCAGTTACAGCGACTATTTGACTGGGGCCAACGTCCTGACTTTC
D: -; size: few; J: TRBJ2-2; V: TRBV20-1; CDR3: CSALESGELFF; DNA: TGCAGTGCCCTCGAGTCGGGGGAGCTGTTTTTT
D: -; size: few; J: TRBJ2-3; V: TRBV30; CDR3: CAWSYLPADTQYF; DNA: TGTGCCTGGAGTTACCTCCCGGCAGATACGCAGTATTTT
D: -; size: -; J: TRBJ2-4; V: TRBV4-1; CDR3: CASSQVPLRPDIQYF; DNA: TGCGCCAGCAGCCAAGTCCCACTCCGTCCCGACATTCAGTACTTC
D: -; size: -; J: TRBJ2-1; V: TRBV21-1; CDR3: CASSRNGANEQFF; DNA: TGTGCCAGCAGCAGGAACGGGGCCAATGAGCAGTTCTTC
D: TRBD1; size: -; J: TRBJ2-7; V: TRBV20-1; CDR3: CSARQGEYEQYF; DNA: TGCAGTGCTAGACAGGGGGAATACGAGCAGTACTTC
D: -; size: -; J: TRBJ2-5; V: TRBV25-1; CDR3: CASSPGALEYF; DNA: TGTGCCAGCAGCCCAGGGGCCCTTGAGTACTTC
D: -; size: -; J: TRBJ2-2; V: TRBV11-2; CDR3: CASSSGGLTGVGTGELFF; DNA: TGTGCCAGCAGCTCCGGGGGCCTAACAGGGGTTGGGACCGGGGAGCTGTTTTTT
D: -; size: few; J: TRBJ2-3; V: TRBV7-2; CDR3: CASTRRDGTDTQYF; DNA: TGTGCCAGCACCAGGCGGGATGGCACAGATACGCAGTATTTT
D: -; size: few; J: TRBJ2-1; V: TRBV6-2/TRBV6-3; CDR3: CASSKAYNEQFF; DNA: TGTGCCAGCAGTAAGGCGTACAATGAGCAGTTCTTC